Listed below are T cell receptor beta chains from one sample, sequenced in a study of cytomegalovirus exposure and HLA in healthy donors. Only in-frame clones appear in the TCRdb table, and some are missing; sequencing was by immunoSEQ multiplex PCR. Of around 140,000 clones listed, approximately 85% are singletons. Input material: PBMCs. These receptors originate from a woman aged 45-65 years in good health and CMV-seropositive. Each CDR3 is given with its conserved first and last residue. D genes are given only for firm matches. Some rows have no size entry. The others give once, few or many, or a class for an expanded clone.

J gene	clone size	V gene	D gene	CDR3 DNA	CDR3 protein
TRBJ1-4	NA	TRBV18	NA	TGTGCCAGCTCACAAAACAGGGCAGGAACTAATGAAAAACTGTTTTTT	CASSQNRAGTNEKLFF
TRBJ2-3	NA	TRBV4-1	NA	TGCGCCAGCAGCCACGGGGGAGGAGTAGATACGCAGTATTTT	CASSHGGGVDTQYF
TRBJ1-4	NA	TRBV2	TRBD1	TGTGCCAGCGGGTTAGACAGGGGGGATGAAAAACTGTTTTTT	CASGLDRGDEKLFF
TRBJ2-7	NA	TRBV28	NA	TGTGCCAGCAGGCCCGAAACCGAGTTCCCCTACGAGCAGTACTTC	CASRPETEFPYEQYF
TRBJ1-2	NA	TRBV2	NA	TGTGCCAGCACCAGGCCTACAAAGGACTATGGCTACACCTTC	CASTRPTKDYGYTF
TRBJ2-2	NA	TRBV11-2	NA	TGTGCCAGCAGCTTCGGGATAGCCACCGGGGAGCTGTTTTTT	CASSFGIATGELFF
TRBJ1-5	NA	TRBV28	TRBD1	TGTGCCAGCAGTTTCGGGGACAGTAGCAATCAGCCCCAGCATTTT	CASSFGDSSNQPQHF
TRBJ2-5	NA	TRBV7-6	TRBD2	TGTGCCAGCTCCCCGCTAGCGGGTTTAGAGACCCAGTACTTC	CASSPLAGLETQYF
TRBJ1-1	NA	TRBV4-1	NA	TGCGCCAGCAGCCAAGATTCGCTGGGAGGGCAACTTACAGCTTTCTTT	CASSQDSLGGQLTAFF
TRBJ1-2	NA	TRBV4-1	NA	TGCGCCAGCAGCCAGAGGACGGGATCAGGATATGGCTACACCTTC	CASSQRTGSGYGYTF
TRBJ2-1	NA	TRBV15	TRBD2	TGTGCCACCAACTCGCCCCGGCTAGCGGCTAACAATGAGCAGTTCTTC	CATNSPRLAANNEQFF
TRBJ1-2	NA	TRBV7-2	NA	TGTGCCAGCAGCTTAGAGAGAGCAAACGGCTACACCTTC	CASSLERANGYTF
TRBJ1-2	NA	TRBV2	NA	TGTGCCAGCAGTGAAGGGAACTATCGAAACACCTTC	CASSEGNYRNTF
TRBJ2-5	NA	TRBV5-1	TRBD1	TGCGCCAGCTCACCCTTTGGACAGGCCAAAGAGACCCAGTACTTC	CASSPFGQAKETQYF
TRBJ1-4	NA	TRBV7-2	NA	TGTGCCAGCAGCTTTTCGGGAGCGGAAGAAAAACTGTTTTTT	CASSFSGAEEKLFF
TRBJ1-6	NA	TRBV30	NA	TGTGCCTGGAGTGTAGATCGTGGGCCGGTTCCCCTCCACTTT	CAWSVDRGPVPLHF
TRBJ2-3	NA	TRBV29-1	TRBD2	TGCAGCGTACGTGGGGCTAGCGGGATGAAGGCAGATACGCAGTATTTT	CSVRGASGMKADTQYF
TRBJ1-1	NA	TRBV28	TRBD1	TGTGCCAGCAGCTTGACACAGGGGGCCACTGAAGCTTTCTTT	CASSLTQGATEAFF
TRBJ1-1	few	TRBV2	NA	TGTGCCAGCTCGGACAGTGTATACGCCGTTGAAGCTTTCTTT	CASSDSVYAVEAFF
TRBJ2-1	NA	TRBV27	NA	TGTGCCAGCACCCTCACCGGGGTCCTGCCCGCAGAGAGTGAGCAGTTCTTC	CASTLTGVLPAESEQFF
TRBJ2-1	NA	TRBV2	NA	TGTGCCAGCAGTGCCTGGGGACTCAACAATGAGCAGTTCTTC	CASSAWGLNNEQFF
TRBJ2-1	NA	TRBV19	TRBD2	TGTGCCAGTTCCGGACTAGCCACGGACAATGAGCAGTTCTTC	CASSGLATDNEQFF